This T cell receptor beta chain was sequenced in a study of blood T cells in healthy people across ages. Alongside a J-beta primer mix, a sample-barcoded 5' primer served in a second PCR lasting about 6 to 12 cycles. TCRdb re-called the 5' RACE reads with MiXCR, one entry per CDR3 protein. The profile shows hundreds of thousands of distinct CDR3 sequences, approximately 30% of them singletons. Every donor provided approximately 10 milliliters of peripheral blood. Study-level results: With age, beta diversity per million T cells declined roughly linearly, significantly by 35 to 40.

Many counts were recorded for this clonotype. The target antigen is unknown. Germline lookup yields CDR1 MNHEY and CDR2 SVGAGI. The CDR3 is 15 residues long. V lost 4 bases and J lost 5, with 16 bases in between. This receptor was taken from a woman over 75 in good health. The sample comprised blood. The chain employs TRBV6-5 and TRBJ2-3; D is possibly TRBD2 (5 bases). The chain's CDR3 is CASSSGAGIVDTQYF. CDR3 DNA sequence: TGTGCCAGCAGTTCAGGAGCCGGGATCGTAGATACGCAGTATTTT.